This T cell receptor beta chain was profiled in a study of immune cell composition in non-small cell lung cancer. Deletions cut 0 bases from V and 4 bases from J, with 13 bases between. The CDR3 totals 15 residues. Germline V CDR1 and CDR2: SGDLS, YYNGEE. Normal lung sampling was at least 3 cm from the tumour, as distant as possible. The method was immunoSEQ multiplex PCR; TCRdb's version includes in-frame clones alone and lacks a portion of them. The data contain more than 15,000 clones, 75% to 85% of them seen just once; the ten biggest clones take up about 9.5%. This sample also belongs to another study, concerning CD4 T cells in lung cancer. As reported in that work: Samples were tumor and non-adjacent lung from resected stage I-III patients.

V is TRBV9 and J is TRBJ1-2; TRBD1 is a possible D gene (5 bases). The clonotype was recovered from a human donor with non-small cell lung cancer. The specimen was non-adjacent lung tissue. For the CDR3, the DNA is TGTGCCAGCAGCGTAGAGCTTACAGGATCCTATGGCTACACCTTC. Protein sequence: CASSVELTGSYGYTF.